Sequencing of this T cell receptor (beta chain) was carried out in a study of T cells in Graves' hyperthyroidism and ophthalmopathy. Regions amplified from RNA transcripts were the TCR beta CDR3 regions. The HTBI set primed first-round TCR CDR3 RT-PCR. In TCRdb, the multiplex PCR reads were re-called with MiXCR into one record per CDR3 protein. The top ten hold more than 7% of the sample, which has hundreds of thousands of distinct CDR3 sequences, approximately 42% seen once. Of note for this clonotype: A read error may account for a junction end that differs from germline.

CDR1 and CDR2 (germline): SGHRS, YFSETQ. The CDR3 contains 14 residues. This sequence originates from an adult man with Graves' disease, either hyperthyroidism or ophthalmopathy (not recorded which). The chain is built from TRBV5-1 and TRBJ1-6; TRBD1 might be the D (5 bases). Material for sequencing was peripheral blood or thyroid tissue (not recorded which). The CDR3: CASSLGQGSGALHF. The CDR3 DNA reads TGTGCCAGCAGCTTGGGGCAGGGTTCCGGGGCCCTCCACTTT.